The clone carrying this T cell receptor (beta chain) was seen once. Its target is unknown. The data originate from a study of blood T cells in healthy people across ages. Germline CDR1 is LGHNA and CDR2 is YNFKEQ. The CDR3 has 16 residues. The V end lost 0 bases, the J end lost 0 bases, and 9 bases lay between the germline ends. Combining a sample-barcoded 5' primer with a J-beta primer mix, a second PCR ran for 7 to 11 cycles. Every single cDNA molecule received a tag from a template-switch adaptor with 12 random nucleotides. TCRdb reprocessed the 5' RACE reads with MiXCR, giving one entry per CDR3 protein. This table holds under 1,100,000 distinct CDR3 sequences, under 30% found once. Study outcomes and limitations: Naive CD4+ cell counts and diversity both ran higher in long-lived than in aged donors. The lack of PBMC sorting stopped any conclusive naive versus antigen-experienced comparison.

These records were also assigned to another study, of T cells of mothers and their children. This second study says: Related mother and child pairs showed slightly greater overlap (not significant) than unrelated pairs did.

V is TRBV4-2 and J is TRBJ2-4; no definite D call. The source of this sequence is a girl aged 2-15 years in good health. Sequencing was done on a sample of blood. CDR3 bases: TGTGCCAGCAGCCAAGAGTCGGCGGTAGCCAAAAACATTCAGTACTTC. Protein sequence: CASSQESAVAKNIQYF.